The clone carrying this T cell receptor beta chain was seen a few times. Between the trimmed V and J ends, which lost 0 bases and 9 bases, there was a span of 14 bases. The CDR3 covers 14 residues. Germline loops: CDR1 ENHRY, CDR2 SYGVKD. The entry originates in a study of T cell changes during pregnancy in multiple sclerosis. Generated by immunoSEQ multiplex PCR, the TCRdb table keeps only in-frame clones and is missing some. The data hold 70,000 to 95,000 clones, with over 75% observed a single time. This specimen consisted of peripheral blood, obtained before pregnancy. This clonotype originated in a female donor with multiple sclerosis, enrolled in a pregnancy study. This chain joins TRBV10-3 and TRBJ1-1; a weak D match, TRBD1 (5 bases). CDR3 amino acids: CAISESGGGTKAFF. The CDR3 DNA is TGTGCCATCAGTGAGTCAGGAGGCGGGACCAAAGCTTTCTTT.